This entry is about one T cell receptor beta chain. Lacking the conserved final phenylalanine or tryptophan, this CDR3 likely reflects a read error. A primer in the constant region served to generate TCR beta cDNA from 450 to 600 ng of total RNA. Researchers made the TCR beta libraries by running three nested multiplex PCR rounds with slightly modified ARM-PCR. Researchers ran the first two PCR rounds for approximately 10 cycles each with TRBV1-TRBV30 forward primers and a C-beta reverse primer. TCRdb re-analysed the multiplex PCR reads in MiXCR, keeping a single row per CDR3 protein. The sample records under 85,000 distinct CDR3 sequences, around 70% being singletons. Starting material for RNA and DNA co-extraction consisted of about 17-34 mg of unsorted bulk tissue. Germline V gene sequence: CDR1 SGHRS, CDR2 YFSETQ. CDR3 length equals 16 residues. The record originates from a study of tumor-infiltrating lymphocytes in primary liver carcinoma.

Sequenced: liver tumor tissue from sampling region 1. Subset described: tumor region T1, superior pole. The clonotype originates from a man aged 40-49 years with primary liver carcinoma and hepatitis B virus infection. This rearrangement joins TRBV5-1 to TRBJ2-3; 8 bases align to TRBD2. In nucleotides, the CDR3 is TGTGCCAGCAGCTTGGGTTTAGCGGGGTCCACAGATACGCAGTATTCT. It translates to CASSLGLAGSTDTQYS.